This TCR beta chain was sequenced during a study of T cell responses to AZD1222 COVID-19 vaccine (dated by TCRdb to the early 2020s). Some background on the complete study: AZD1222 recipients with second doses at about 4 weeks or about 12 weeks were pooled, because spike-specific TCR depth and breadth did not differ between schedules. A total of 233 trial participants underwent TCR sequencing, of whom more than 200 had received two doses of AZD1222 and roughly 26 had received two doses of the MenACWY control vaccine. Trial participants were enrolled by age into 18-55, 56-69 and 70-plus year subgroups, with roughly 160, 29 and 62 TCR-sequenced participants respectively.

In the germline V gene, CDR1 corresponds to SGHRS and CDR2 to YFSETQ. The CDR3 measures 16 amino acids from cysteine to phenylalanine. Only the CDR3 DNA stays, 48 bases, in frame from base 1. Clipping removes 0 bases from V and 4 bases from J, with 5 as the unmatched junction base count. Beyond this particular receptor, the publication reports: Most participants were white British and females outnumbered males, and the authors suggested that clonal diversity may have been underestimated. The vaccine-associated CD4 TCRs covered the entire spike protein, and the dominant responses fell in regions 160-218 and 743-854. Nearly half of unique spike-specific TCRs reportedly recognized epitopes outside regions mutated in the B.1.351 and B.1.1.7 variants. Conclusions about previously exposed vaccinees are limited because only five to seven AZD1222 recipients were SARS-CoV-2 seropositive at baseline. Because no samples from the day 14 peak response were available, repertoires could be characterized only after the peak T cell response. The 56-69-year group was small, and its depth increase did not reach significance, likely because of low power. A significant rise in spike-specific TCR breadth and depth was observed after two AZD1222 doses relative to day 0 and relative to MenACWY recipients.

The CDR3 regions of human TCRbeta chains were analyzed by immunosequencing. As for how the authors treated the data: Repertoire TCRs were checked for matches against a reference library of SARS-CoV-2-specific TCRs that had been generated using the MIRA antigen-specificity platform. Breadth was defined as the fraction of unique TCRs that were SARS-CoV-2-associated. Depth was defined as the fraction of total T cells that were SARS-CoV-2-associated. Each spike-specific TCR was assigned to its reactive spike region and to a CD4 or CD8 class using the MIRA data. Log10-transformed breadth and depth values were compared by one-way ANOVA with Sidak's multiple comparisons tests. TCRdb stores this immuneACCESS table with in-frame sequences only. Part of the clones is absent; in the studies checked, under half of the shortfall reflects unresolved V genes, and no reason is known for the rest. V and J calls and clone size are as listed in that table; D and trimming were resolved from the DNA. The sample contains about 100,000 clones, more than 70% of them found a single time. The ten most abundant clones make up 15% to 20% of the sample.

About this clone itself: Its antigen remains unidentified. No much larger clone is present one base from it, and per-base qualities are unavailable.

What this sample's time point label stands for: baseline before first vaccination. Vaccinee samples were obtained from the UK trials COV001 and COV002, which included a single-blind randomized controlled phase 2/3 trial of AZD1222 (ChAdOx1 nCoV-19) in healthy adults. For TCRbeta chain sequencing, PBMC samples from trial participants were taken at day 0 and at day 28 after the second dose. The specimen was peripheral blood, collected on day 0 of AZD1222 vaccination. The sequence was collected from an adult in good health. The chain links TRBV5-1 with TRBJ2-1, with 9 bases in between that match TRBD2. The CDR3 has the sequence CASSLVAGGTYNEQFF. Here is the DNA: TGCGCCAGCAGCTTGGTTGCGGGGGGGACGTACAATGAGCAGTTCTTC.